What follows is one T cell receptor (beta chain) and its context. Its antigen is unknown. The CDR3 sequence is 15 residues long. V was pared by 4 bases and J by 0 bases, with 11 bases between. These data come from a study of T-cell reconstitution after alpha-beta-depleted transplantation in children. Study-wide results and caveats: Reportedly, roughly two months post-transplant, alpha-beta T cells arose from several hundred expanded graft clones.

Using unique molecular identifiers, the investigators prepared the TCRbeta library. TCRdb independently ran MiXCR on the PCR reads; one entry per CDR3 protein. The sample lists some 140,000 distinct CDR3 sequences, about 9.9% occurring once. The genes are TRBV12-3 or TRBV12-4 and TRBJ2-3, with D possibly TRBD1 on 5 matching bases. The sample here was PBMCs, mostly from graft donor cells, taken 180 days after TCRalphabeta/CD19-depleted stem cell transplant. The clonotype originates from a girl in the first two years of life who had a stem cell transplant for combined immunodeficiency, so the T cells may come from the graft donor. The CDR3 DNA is TGTGCCAGCAGTTCGCCAGGGAAGAGCACAGATACGCAGTATTTT. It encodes CASSSPGKSTDTQYF.